This record looks at one TCR beta chain sequence and its context. Its antigen is as yet unknown. The split of CD4+ cells yielded CD45RA+ naive and CD45RA-negative memory subsets. The sample belongs to a study of shared clonotypes between healthy human individuals. Overall study results and limits: The study drew on few donors, limiting represented genetic and exposure-history diversity.

Sequencing used immunoSEQ multiplex PCR; TCRdb keeps in-frame clones, though not all of them. The repertoire has approximately 2.1 million clones, 90% to 95% of them found once; the top ten carry roughly 0.36%. Sample: naive CD4+ T cells from PBMCs. As to subset: CD45RA+ positively selected. The TCR originated in a man aged 18 to 29 in good health. Some clones in this sample may be carry-over from other donors' samples.

The CDR3 loop reads CAWLDSPSNTGELFF. CDR3 DNA: TGTGCCTGGTTGGACAGCCCGTCGAACACCGGGGAGCTGTTTTTT. The chain has TRBV30 and TRBJ2-2, with D possibly matching TRBD1 (6 bases). Germline loops: CDR1 GTSNPN, CDR2 SVGIG (reference sequence). CDR3 length equals 15 residues. Trimming took 5 bases from V and 0 from J, leaving 13 bases between them.